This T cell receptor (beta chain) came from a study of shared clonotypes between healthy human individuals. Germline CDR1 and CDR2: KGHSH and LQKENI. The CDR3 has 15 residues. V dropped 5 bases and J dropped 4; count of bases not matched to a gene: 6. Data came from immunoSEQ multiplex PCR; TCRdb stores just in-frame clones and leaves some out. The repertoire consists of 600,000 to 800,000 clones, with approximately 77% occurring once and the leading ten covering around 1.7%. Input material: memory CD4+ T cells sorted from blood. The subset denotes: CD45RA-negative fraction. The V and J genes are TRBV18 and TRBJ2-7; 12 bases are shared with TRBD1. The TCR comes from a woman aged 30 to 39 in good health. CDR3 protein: CASSDSGQGAYEQYF. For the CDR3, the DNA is TGTGCCAGCTCAGACTCGGGACAGGGGGCATACGAGCAGTACTTC.